This T cell receptor beta chain was sequenced in a study of tumor-infiltrating lymphocytes in primary liver carcinoma. As for the study in general: Patients, male and female, were 30 to 69 years old. Whole-study results and caveats: It was in tumors, not blood, that the top-250-clone fraction was significantly higher (p = 0.039). Lesser overlap characterized tumor-adjacent and tumor-blood pairs relative to tumor region pairs.

The investigators made TCR beta cDNA from approximately 0.5 ug total RNA, using a constant-region primer. It was through three nested multiplex PCR rounds of slightly modified ARM-PCR that TCR beta libraries arose. TRBV1-TRBV30 forward primers and a C-beta reverse primer were used in the first two PCR rounds, which each ran for approximately 11 cycles. TCRdb re-called the multiplex PCR reads through MiXCR, storing one row per CDR3 protein. The repertoire includes 75,000 to 80,000 distinct CDR3 sequences, roughly 72% of them detected once, and approximately 26% sits in the top ten. RNA and DNA were co-extracted from about 19-30 mg of unsorted bulk tissue. Chronic HBV infection was present, with no prior treatment. Germline V lookup: CDR1 MDHEN, CDR2 SYDVKM. The junction had 11 bases not matched to a gene; V was cut back by 6 bases and J by 6 bases. The CDR3 is 15 residues long. As concerns this clonotype: Its antigen is unidentified.

The sample comprised tumor-adjacent normal liver tissue. This clonotype was obtained from a man aged 35-49 years with primary liver carcinoma and hepatitis B virus infection. This sequence joins TRBV28 and TRBJ1-5, with 7 bases aligning to TRBD1. The CDR3 region is CASSNPRQGGQPQHF. The CDR3 nucleotides read TGTGCCAGCAGCAATCCCAGACAGGGCGGTCAGCCCCAGCATTTT.